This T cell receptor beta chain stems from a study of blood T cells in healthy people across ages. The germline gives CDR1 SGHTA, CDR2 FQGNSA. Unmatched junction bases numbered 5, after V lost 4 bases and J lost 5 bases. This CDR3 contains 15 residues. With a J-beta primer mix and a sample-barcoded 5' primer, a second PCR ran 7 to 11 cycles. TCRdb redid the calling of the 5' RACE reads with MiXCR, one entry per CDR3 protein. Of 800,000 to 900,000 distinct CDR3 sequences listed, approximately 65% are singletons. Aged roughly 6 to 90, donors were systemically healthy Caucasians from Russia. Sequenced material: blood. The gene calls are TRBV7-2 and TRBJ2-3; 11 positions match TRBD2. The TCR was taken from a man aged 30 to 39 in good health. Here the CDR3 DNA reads TGTGCCAGCAGCTATAGCGGGGGGGCTGGAGATACGCAGTATTTT. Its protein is CASSYSGGAGDTQYF.